These T cell receptor beta chains were read from a single sample in a study of early T cells in non-severe SARS-CoV-2 infection. Each CDR3 protein is one row after TCRdb ran MiXCR on the 5' RACE reads. The sample records roughly 55,000 distinct CDR3 sequences, 14% to 15% being singletons. The starting material was whole blood, obtained at baseline. These receptors originate from an adult who was a healthcare worker with PCR-confirmed SARS-CoV-2 infection or an uninfected control (not recorded which). CDR3s include the opening cysteine and the closing phenylalanine or tryptophan. D genes are given only for firm matches. Size is omitted from some rows. Given values are once, few, many or a class for expanded clones.

TRBV3-1,TRBD1,TRBJ1-6,NA,CASSQGTGDSPLHF,TGTGCCAGCAGCCAAGGGACAGGAGATTCACCCCTCCACTTT
TRBV9,NA,TRBJ1-5,many,CASSVEAENQPQHF,TGTGCCAGCAGCGTAGAGGCAGAAAATCAGCCCCAGCATTTT
TRBV7-9,NA,TRBJ1-4,NA,CASSPGKADEKLFF,TGTGCCAGCAGCCCGGGGAAGGCGGATGAAAAACTGTTTTTT
TRBV5-1,NA,TRBJ1-6,few,CASSLETGVSDSPLHF,TGCGCCAGCAGCTTGGAAACTGGGGTTAGTGATTCACCCCTCCACTTT
TRBV28,NA,TRBJ1-2,few,CASSLSRGRGYTF,TGTGCCAGCAGTTTAAGCAGGGGCCGCGGCTACACCTTC
TRBV7-8,NA,TRBJ1-1,many,CASSLALTAHGTEAFF,TGTGCCAGCAGCTTAGCGCTCACAGCTCATGGCACTGAAGCTTTCTTT
TRBV4-2,TRBD2,TRBJ2-3,few,CASSQDRTGGLNTQYF,TGTGCCAGCAGCCAAGATCGTACGGGAGGGCTAAATACGCAGTATTTT
TRBV11-2,NA,TRBJ2-3,NA,CASSLYPGYGADTQYF,TGTGCCAGCAGCTTGTATCCAGGGTATGGGGCAGATACGCAGTATTTT
TRBV10-3,NA,TRBJ2-2,many,CAISANRDTGELFF,TGTGCCATCAGTGCCAACAGGGACACCGGGGAGCTGTTTTTT
TRBV7-3,NA,TRBJ2-5,NA,CASSQGNRGETQYF,TGTGCCAGCAGCCAAGGAAACCGGGGAGAGACCCAGTACTTC
TRBV28,NA,TRBJ2-5,few,CASRNRESGETQYF,TGTGCCAGCAGGAACAGGGAATCGGGGGAGACCCAGTACTTC
TRBV7-9,NA,TRBJ1-4,NA,CASGANEKLFF,TGTGCCAGCGGGGCTAATGAAAAACTGTTTTTT
TRBV28,NA,TRBJ2-2,many,CALQRSSTGELFF,TGTGCCCTCCAGCGGAGTTCCACCGGGGAGCTGTTTTTT
TRBV6-5,NA,TRBJ2-2,many,CASSYSERVDTGELFF,TGTGCCAGCAGTTACTCCGAGCGGGTCGACACCGGGGAGCTGTTTTTT
TRBV7-8,NA,TRBJ1-1,NA,CASSGSSRNTEAFF,TGTGCCAGCAGCGGGTCGAGCCGGAACACTGAAGCTTTCTTT
TRBV7-9,TRBD2,TRBJ2-1,many,CASTRSSGYNEQFF,TGTGCCAGCACCCGGAGTAGCGGGTACAATGAGCAGTTCTTC
TRBV3-1,NA,TRBJ2-7,few,CASSQGGREQYF,TGTGCCAGCAGCCAAGGGGGGCGCGAGCAGTACTTC
TRBV3-1,NA,TRBJ2-5,NA,CASSQDLRSMPFQETQYF,TGTGCCAGCAGCCAAGATCTCAGGTCAATGCCCTTCCAAGAGACCCAGTACTTC
TRBV20-1,NA,TRBJ1-5,many,CSAALRARYGSNQPQHF,TGCAGTGCTGCCCTTAGGGCCCGGTATGGGAGCAATCAGCCCCAGCATTTT
TRBV18,TRBD2,TRBJ2-3,many,CASSPLAGVTDTQYF,TGTGCCAGCTCACCACTAGCGGGAGTGACAGATACGCAGTATTTT
TRBV27,NA,TRBJ2-3,many,CASSPQQGADTQYF,TGTGCCAGCAGTCCCCAACAAGGGGCAGATACGCAGTATTTT
TRBV10-3,NA,TRBJ2-1,few,CAIGFQGFNEQFF,TGTGCCATCGGATTCCAGGGGTTCAATGAGCAGTTCTTC
TRBV12-3/TRBV12-4,NA,TRBJ2-3,few,CASSLWGGTTDTQYF,TGTGCCAGCAGTTTATGGGGCGGGACCACAGATACGCAGTATTTT
TRBV12-3/TRBV12-4,TRBD2,TRBJ2-3,few,CASSLDIAGGRGTQYF,TGTGCCAGCAGTTTAGATATAGCGGGGGGCCGGGGGACGCAGTATTTT
TRBV14,NA,TRBJ2-5,few,CASSQGQRRRGTQYF,TGTGCCAGCAGCCAAGGTCAGCGGCGCCGGGGGACCCAGTACTTC
TRBV29-1,TRBD1,TRBJ1-2,many,CSVGQGVYGYTF,TGCAGCGTCGGACAGGGGGTCTATGGCTACACCTTC
TRBV5-1,TRBD1,TRBJ1-1,few,CASSLSQGASEAFF,TGCGCCAGCAGCTTGAGTCAGGGGGCTTCTGAAGCTTTCTTT
TRBV7-7,NA,TRBJ1-1,NA,CASSLTLRSTEAFF,TGTGCCAGCAGCCTGACCCTCAGGAGCACTGAAGCTTTCTTT
TRBV7-9,NA,TRBJ2-7,NA,CASSLVGRDPYEQYF,TGTGCCAGCAGCTTAGTAGGTAGGGACCCCTACGAGCAGTACTTC
TRBV19,TRBD1,TRBJ2-7,many,CASRSTGEADRQYF,TGTGCCAGTCGATCGACAGGGGAGGCGGATCGGCAGTACTTC
TRBV5-4,NA,TRBJ2-6,many,CASRAPGAGANVLTF,TGTGCCAGCAGGGCCCCAGGGGCTGGGGCCAACGTCCTGACTTTC
TRBV29-1,NA,TRBJ1-1,medium-sized,CSVTGHLNTEAFF,TGCAGCGTCACGGGACACCTGAACACTGAAGCTTTCTTT
TRBV7-8,NA,TRBJ2-1,many,CASSPPSVSGRNEQFF,TGTGCCAGCAGCCCCCCCTCCGTTAGCGGAAGGAATGAGCAGTTCTTC
TRBV29-1,TRBD1,TRBJ2-1,NA,CSVRGRGEQFF,TGCAGCGTGAGGGGGCGCGGTGAGCAGTTCTTC
TRBV20-1,NA,TRBJ2-3,few,CSAHSTDTQYF,TGCAGTGCCCATAGCACAGATACGCAGTATTTT
TRBV20-1,NA,TRBJ1-6,NA,CSASRDGSSYNSPLHF,TGCAGTGCTAGCCGGGACGGAAGCTCCTATAATTCACCCCTCCACTTT
TRBV6-5,NA,TRBJ1-3,few,CASSYSGVTGNTIYF,TGTGCCAGCAGTTACTCCGGGGTCACTGGAAACACCATATATTTT
TRBV5-1,TRBD2,TRBJ2-7,few,CASSALAGLSYEQYF,TGCGCCAGCAGCGCCCTAGCGGGATTATCCTACGAGCAGTACTTC
TRBV4-1,TRBD2,TRBJ2-1,many,CASSQDRLAGEVEQFF,TGCGCCAGCAGCCAAGATCGACTAGCGGGAGAGGTTGAGCAGTTCTTC
TRBV29-1,NA,TRBJ1-1,many,CSSLRGNTEAFF,TGCAGCTCACTTCGAGGGAACACTGAAGCTTTCTTT
TRBV20-1,NA,TRBJ1-4,few,CSARGTDNEKLFF,TGCAGTGCTAGGGGTACGGATAATGAAAAACTGTTTTTT
TRBV19,NA,TRBJ2-4,NA,CASSPGLAKNIQYF,TGTGCCAGTAGCCCGGGACTAGCCAAAAACATTCAGTACTTC
TRBV12-5,NA,TRBJ2-2,few,CASGTVPGGLNTGELFF,TGTGCTAGTGGCACAGTCCCCGGGGGACTCAACACCGGGGAGCTGTTTTTT
TRBV5-5,TRBD1,TRBJ2-5,few,CASIWNGQGGETQYF,TGTGCCAGCATCTGGAATGGACAGGGGGGCGAGACCCAGTACTTC
TRBV24-1,TRBD2,TRBJ2-3,few,CATSDSGLAGGRDTQYF,TGTGCCACCAGTGACTCCGGACTAGCGGGAGGGAGAGATACGCAGTATTTT
TRBV20-1,TRBD2,TRBJ2-3,few,CSARISGGTTDTQYF,TGCAGTGCTCGCATTAGCGGGGGGACCACAGATACGCAGTATTTT